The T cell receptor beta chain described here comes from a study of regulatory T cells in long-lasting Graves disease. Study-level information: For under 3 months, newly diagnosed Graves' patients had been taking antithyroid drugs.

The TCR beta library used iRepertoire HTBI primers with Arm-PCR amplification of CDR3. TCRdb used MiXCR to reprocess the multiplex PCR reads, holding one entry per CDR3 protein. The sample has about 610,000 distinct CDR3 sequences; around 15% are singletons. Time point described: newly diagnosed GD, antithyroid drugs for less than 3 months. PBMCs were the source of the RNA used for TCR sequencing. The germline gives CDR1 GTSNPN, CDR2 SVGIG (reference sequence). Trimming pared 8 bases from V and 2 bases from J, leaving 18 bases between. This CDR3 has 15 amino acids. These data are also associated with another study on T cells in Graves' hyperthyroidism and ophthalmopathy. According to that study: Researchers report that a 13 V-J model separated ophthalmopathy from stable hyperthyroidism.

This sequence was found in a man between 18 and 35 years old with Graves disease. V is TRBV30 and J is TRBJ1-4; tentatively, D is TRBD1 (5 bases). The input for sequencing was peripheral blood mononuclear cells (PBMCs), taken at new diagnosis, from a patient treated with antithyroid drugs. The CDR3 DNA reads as TGTGCCGTCTGGGACGTGAACTTGACTAATGAAAAACTGTTTTTT. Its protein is CAVWDVNLTNEKLFF.